Listed below are T cell receptor beta chains from one sample, sequenced in a study of shared clonotypes between healthy human individuals. TCRdb's copy holds only in-frame clones and misses some; the assay was immunoSEQ multiplex PCR. The sample holds under 650,000 clones, 90% to 96% seen once. Source material: naive CD4+ T cells sorted from blood. These receptors all stem from a woman in her thirties in good health. The CDR3 runs from the conserved cysteine through the conserved F or W. The D gene is left open where the match is weak. The size of a clone is reported for some rows only, either as once, few or many, or as a class for expanded clones.

j_call,d_call,v_call,clone_size,cdr3_nt,cdr3_aa
TRBJ1-1,TRBD1,TRBV10-3,once,TGTGCCATCAGTGGACAGGGTGGGAGGAACACTGAAGCTTTCTTT,CAISGQGGRNTEAFF
TRBJ2-1,NA,TRBV10-3,NA,TGTGCCATCAGTGAGTACCTTCATGGCGATGAGCAGTTCTTC,CAISEYLHGDEQFF
TRBJ1-2,NA,TRBV5-1,NA,TGCGCCAGCAGCTTGGGACAGCTTTCCTATGGCTACACCTTC,CASSLGQLSYGYTF
TRBJ1-2,TRBD1,TRBV29-1,NA,TGCAGCGTTCATCCGGGACAGGGGGTTTTCTATGGCTACACCTTC,CSVHPGQGVFYGYTF
TRBJ2-1,TRBD2,TRBV30,NA,TGTGCCTGGAGCACGGGACTAGCGCGACTCCGGAGCTCCTACAATGAGCAGTTCTTC,CAWSTGLARLRSSYNEQFF
TRBJ2-7,NA,TRBV13,NA,TGTGCCAGCAGCTTAGGTAGCTACGAGCAGTACTTC,CASSLGSYEQYF
TRBJ2-1,TRBD2,TRBV18,NA,TGTGCCAGCTCACGCACTAGCGGGAGTAGCCATGAGCAGTTCTTC,CASSRTSGSSHEQFF
TRBJ2-7,TRBD2,TRBV7-2,NA,TGTGCCAGCAGCTCCCGCGGGGGGCCCGAGCAGTACTTC,CASSSRGGPEQYF
TRBJ1-2,NA,TRBV30,NA,TGTGCCTGGAGTGTGGGACTCGGTGGCTACACCTTC,CAWSVGLGGYTF
TRBJ1-1,NA,TRBV5-1,NA,TGCGCCAGCAGCTTGGGTGGACCCAGGTCCCACACTGAAGCTTTCTTT,CASSLGGPRSHTEAFF
TRBJ2-2,TRBD1,TRBV5-1,NA,TGCGCCAGCAGCCCTGGACAGGAAGGGGCCGGGGAGCTGTTTTTT,CASSPGQEGAGELFF
TRBJ2-7,NA,TRBV28,NA,TGTGCCAGCACCGGAACCTACGAGCAGTACTTC,CASTGTYEQYF
TRBJ2-2,NA,TRBV25-1,NA,TGTGCCAGCAGTGGTCTAGCAATTAACACCGGGGAGCTGTTTTTT,CASSGLAINTGELFF
TRBJ1-1,NA,TRBV7-6,NA,TGTGCCAGCAGCTTAGGGTCGGCTATGAACACTGAAGCTTTCTTT,CASSLGSAMNTEAFF
TRBJ2-5,TRBD2,TRBV7-9,NA,TGTGCCAGCAGCCCCAGTTGGCTACAGGGGACTAGCGGGACCGAGACCCAGTACTTC,CASSPSWLQGTSGTETQYF
TRBJ1-3,NA,TRBV28,NA,TGTGCCAGCAGCCTCGGCCTGAACTCTGGAAACACCATATATTTT,CASSLGLNSGNTIYF
TRBJ1-5,NA,TRBV2,NA,TGTGCCAGCAGTAAACCCTACAGGGAGGGGAATCAGCCCCAGCATTTT,CASSKPYREGNQPQHF
TRBJ2-5,NA,TRBV4-2,NA,TGTGCCAGCAGCCAAGATTCACTACAAGAGACCCAGTACTTC,CASSQDSLQETQYF
TRBJ2-7,NA,TRBV19,once,TGTGCCAGTAGTATGTCAGGGACATACGAGCAGTACTTC,CASSMSGTYEQYF
TRBJ2-7,NA,TRBV11-2,NA,TGTGCCAGCAGCCCCCGGCGGACTGGCCTTCGAAACGAGCAGTACTTC,CASSPRRTGLRNEQYF
TRBJ1-4,NA,TRBV5-1,NA,TGCGCCAGCAGCACGGCGCTCGGGACATTCCGAAATGAAAAACTGTTTTTT,CASSTALGTFRNEKLFF
TRBJ2-5,NA,TRBV10-1,NA,TGCGCCAGGGGGGTCCAAGAGACCCAGTACTTC,CARGVQETQYF
TRBJ2-1,NA,TRBV6-6,NA,TGTGCCAGCCGGGAGTATGGTGAGCAGTTCTTC,CASREYGEQFF
TRBJ2-5,TRBD1,TRBV6-5,NA,TGTGCCAGCAGTTACGTCAGGGGGGAGACCCAGTACTTC,CASSYVRGETQYF
TRBJ1-4,TRBD1,TRBV15,NA,TGTGCCACGACAGCGGGACAGGGGAAAGAAAAACTGTTTTTT,CATTAGQGKEKLFF
TRBJ2-5,NA,TRBV2,NA,TGTGCCAGCAGTAGGAGCGAGACCCAGTACTTC,CASSRSETQYF
TRBJ2-7,TRBD1,TRBV9,NA,TGTGCCAGCAGCGTCGGGACAGGTCAAGGGGAGCAGTACTTC,CASSVGTGQGEQYF
TRBJ2-7,NA,TRBV7-8,NA,TGTGCCAGCAGCGACGGACCGGGACGGGAGCAGTACTTC,CASSDGPGREQYF
TRBJ2-3,TRBD2,TRBV7-6,NA,TGTGCCAGCAGCGATCCCTGGACTAGTGGTCTCTCTCCGCAGTATTTT,CASSDPWTSGLSPQYF
TRBJ2-7,TRBD1,TRBV13,NA,TGTGCCAGCAGCTTAGGCCCACAGGGGGCGTCCTACGAGCAGTACTTC,CASSLGPQGASYEQYF
TRBJ1-1,TRBD1,TRBV6-1,NA,TGTGCCAGCAGTGATCAGGGGGCAGGTACTGAAGCTTTCTTT,CASSDQGAGTEAFF
TRBJ2-1,NA,TRBV27,NA,TGTGCCAGCAGTTTAAGTTGGCGGACGTCTCCTCCCACCTACAATGAGCAGTTCTTC,CASSLSWRTSPPTYNEQFF
TRBJ1-2,NA,TRBV2,NA,TGTGCCAGCAGGGTGTACAGTTTACTTTATGGCTACACCTTC,CASRVYSLLYGYTF
TRBJ1-1,NA,TRBV11-2,NA,TGTGCCAGCAGCTTAGGGGAAAACACTGAAGCTTTCTTT,CASSLGENTEAFF
TRBJ2-1,TRBD1,TRBV7-9,once,TGTGCCAGCAGCTCCACAGGGGTTGGTGAGCAGTTCTTC,CASSSTGVGEQFF
TRBJ1-2,NA,TRBV4-1,once,TGCGCCAGCAGCCAAGACGGGAACATCGGTGGCTACACCTTC,CASSQDGNIGGYTF
TRBJ2-7,TRBD1,TRBV29-1,NA,TGCAGCGTTGTGAGATCCGGGACAGGAACCTACGAGCAGTACTTC,CSVVRSGTGTYEQYF
TRBJ2-7,TRBD2,TRBV5-1,once,TGCGCCAGCAGCTTGGGACTAGCGGGGCGGAGGTACCACGAGCAGTACTTC,CASSLGLAGRRYHEQYF
TRBJ1-4,NA,TRBV21-1,NA,TGTGCCAGCATCCGGCTGAGGGCTAATGAAAAACTGTTTTTT,CASIRLRANEKLFF
TRBJ2-7,TRBD2,TRBV28,NA,TGTGCCAGCAGCCCCCCGGGACTAGCGGGAGGGAAGCAGTACTTC,CASSPPGLAGGKQYF
TRBJ2-2,NA,TRBV6-1,NA,TGTGCCAGCGGGGTCCGGGAGCTGTTTTTT,CASGVRELFF
TRBJ1-4,NA,TRBV6-6,NA,TGTGCCAGCAGTTACTCGAGTAAGGATAGTGAAAAACTGTTTTTT,CASSYSSKDSEKLFF
TRBJ2-7,NA,TRBV6-1,NA,TGTGCCAGCAGTGGCGACAGCCCCACGCGCGAGCAGTACTTC,CASSGDSPTREQYF
TRBJ2-3,TRBD2,TRBV7-8,NA,TGTGCCAGCAGCTTAGCGCTGGTTAGCGGGGCCCGCACAGATACGCAGTATTTT,CASSLALVSGARTDTQYF
TRBJ1-1,NA,TRBV30,NA,TGTGCCTGGAGTGTTGGACACGCGAACACTGAAGCTTTCTTT,CAWSVGHANTEAFF
TRBJ2-3,TRBD1,TRBV11-1,NA,TGTGCCAGCAGCCGGACAGGGACTGATACGCAGTATTTT,CASSRTGTDTQYF
TRBJ1-1,NA,TRBV5-1,NA,TGCGCCAGCAGCTTGGGGACAGTGGAAAACACTGAAGCTTTCTTT,CASSLGTVENTEAFF
TRBJ2-7,NA,TRBV28,NA,TGTGCCAGCAGTTTCCAGGGAAAAGGGTCCGGCGAGCAGTACTTC,CASSFQGKGSGEQYF
TRBJ1-2,NA,TRBV19,NA,TGTGCCAGTAGCGACGCCGGGGTCCCCCGTGGCTACACCTTC,CASSDAGVPRGYTF
TRBJ1-3,NA,TRBV4-1,NA,TGCGCCAGCAGCCAAGATTCCCAGGGAAGCGCTGGAAACACCATATATTTT,CASSQDSQGSAGNTIYF